What follows describes a single T cell receptor beta chain. No cognate antigen has been identified for it. Base qualities are not provided; no much larger clone lies one nucleotide away. For sequencing of the TCRbeta CDR3 region, genomic DNA was extracted from the sorted cells. TCRbeta CDR3 regions were sequenced using the immunoSEQ Assay. TCRdb limited this immuneACCESS table to in-frame rearrangements with V and J called. A share of clones is missing; checked studies link under half to unresolved V genes, and the rest is unexplained. In all, the sample holds 25,000 to 30,000 clones, and 70% to 90% of those were seen once. The biggest ten clones account for approximately 20% of the sample. According to the germline V gene (reference sequence), CDR1 reads PRHDT and CDR2 reads FYEKMQ. The junction carries 19 bases between V and J, which are trimmed by 3 bases and 10 bases respectively. The CDR3 runs 15 amino acids, cysteine and phenylalanine included. CDR3 DNA only is kept here, 45 bases in frame from base 1.

Patients with a history of autoimmune disease or receiving systemic immunosuppression were excluded from the trial. Peripheral blood for TCR sequencing was collected from all dose cohorts at baseline, on cycle 4 day 1, and on cycle 7 day 1. Samples came from an open-label, multicenter, first-in-human phase I dose-escalation trial of ivuxolimab. Adults with locally advanced or metastatic melanoma, renal cell carcinoma, hepatocellular carcinoma or head and neck squamous cell carcinoma were enrolled in the trial. Before TCR sequencing, CD4+ T cells and CD8+ T cells from peripheral blood were sorted into separate populations. The data belong to a study of OX40 agonist ivuxolimab in advanced cancers. Regarding the research as a whole: Ivuxolimab, which targeted the costimulatory receptor OX40 (CD134), was an agonistic, fully human IgG2 monoclonal antibody. Intravenous ivuxolimab was administered to patients every 2 weeks at six dose levels: 0.01, 0.1, 0.3, 1.5, 3 and 10 mg/kg. Among the roughly 50 dose-escalation patients, some 20 had hepatocellular carcinoma, roughly 15 melanoma, 9 renal cell carcinoma and 9 head and neck cancer. A male proportion of roughly 80% and a mean age of approximately 55 years, ranging from about 20 to 80, were recorded for the dose-escalation cohort. Prior anti-PD-1, anti-PD-L1 or anti-CTLA-4 therapy was permitted, and checkpoint inhibitors had been received by around 40% of dose-escalation patients. Partial responses occurred in three dose-escalation patients, of whom one had hepatocellular carcinoma and two had cutaneous melanoma. Peripheral TCRbeta sequencing aimed to test whether ivuxolimab altered TCR sequence diversity and caused clonal T-cell expansion. The paper covers the monotherapy dose-escalation part of the phase I ivuxolimab trial, which included N ≈ 52 patients.

General findings and caveats noted by the study authors: At doses of 0.1 to 3.0 mg/kg, clonal expansion of both CD4+ and CD8+ T cells in blood was seen between baseline and week 6. Low levels of normalized T-cell clonal expansion were also seen in some patients who did not respond. In the 0.1-3.0 mg/kg groups, partial responders were among the patients with the lowest normalized peripheral clonal expansion, particularly in CD8+ T cells. After ivuxolimab, CD8+ T cells had more expanded clones than CD4+ T cells on average. Antigen specificity was not determined for the clonally expanded peripheral T cells.

This receptor was identified in an adult with an advanced solid tumor such as melanoma, head and neck, liver or kidney cancer. The sequence links TRBV13 to TRBJ2-1; TRBD2 is possibly the D segment (5 matching bases). Material: CD4+ or CD8+ T cells sorted from blood, obtained in a trial of the OX40 agonist ivuxolimab. For the CDR3, the sequence is CASSFQASMSWEQFF. Here is the DNA: TGTGCCAGCAGCTTCCAAGCTAGCATGTCCTGGGAGCAGTTCTTC.